The 15 T cell receptor beta chains listed next were all sequenced from one sample in a study of blood T cells in healthy people across ages. Using a J-beta primer mix together with a sample-barcoded 5' primer, a second PCR was run for roughly 7 to 12 cycles. Using its own MiXCR run on the 5' RACE reads, TCRdb lists one record per CDR3 protein. Seen here are about 670,000 distinct CDR3 sequences, 35% to 50% observed once, and the top ten hold about 32%. The sequenced sample consisted of blood. The receptors stem from an older man in good health.

The chain joins TRBV2 to TRBJ1-1; tentative D call: TRBD1 (5 bases). Between the trimmed V and J ends, which lost 8 bases and 4 bases, there was a span of 11 bases. Germline CDR1 reads SNHLY; CDR2 reads FYNNEI. The CDR3 runs to 12 residues. CDR3 amino acids: CASGARPTEAFF. The CDR3 bases are TGTGCCAGCGGGGCCAGGCCCACTGAAGCTTTCTTT. Looking up the rest from reference TRBV2 and TRBJ1-1 gives the full variable domain: EPEVTQTPSHQVTQMGQEVILRCVPISNHLYFYWYRQILGQKVEFLVSFYNNEISEKSEIFDDQFSVERPDGSNFTLKIRSTKLEDSAMYFCASGARPTEAFFGQGTRLTVV.

This sequence joins TRBV5-1 and TRBJ2-3, with 7 nucleotides matching TRBD2. The CDR3 loop spans 13 amino acids. Unmatched junction bases numbered 7, after V lost 9 bases and J lost 3 bases. CDR1 SGHRS and CDR2 YFSETQ come from the germline V gene. The CDR3 sequence is CAIRGSGTDTQYF. The DNA for the CDR3 is TGCGCCATCCGGGGTAGCGGGACAGATACGCAGTATTTT.

There are a few counts of this clonotype. The CDR3 nucleotides read TGTGCCAGCAGTTCAAGGGCGGGGGCGGATTCCCCAATAAATATAGCCAAAAACATTCAGTACTTC. It codes for CASSSRAGADSPINIAKNIQYF. The chain couples TRBV27 to TRBJ2-4; TRBD2 is a possible D gene (7 bases). Germline V gives CDR1 MNHEY, CDR2 SMNVEV (reference sequence). This CDR3 comprises 22 residues. The V end lost 4 bases, the J end lost 0 bases, and 31 bases lay between the germline ends.

The count of this clonotype is one. This sequence joins TRBV2 and TRBJ2-1, with 12 bases aligning to TRBD2. V was clipped by 6 bases and J by 5 bases; unmatched bases: 2. The CDR3 is made up of 14 amino acids. CDR1 SNHLY and CDR2 FYNNEI come from the germline V gene. The DNA of the CDR3 is TGTGCCAGCAGGTGGACTAGCGGGGACAATGAGCAGTTCTTC. Amino acids: CASRWTSGDNEQFF.

V usage is TRBV12-3 or TRBV12-4 and J usage is TRBJ2-5; D unresolved. The CDR3 runs 15 residues. Trimming removed 2 bases at V and 5 bases at J, with 15 bases between. DNA for the CDR3: TGTGCCAGCAGTTTATTAGGGCCCGTTCGGGAGACCCAGTACTTC. Translation: CASSLLGPVRETQYF.

The chain uses TRBV12-3 or TRBV12-4 and TRBJ2-3; 7 bases match TRBD2. The CDR3 has 15 amino acids. Trimming took 7 bases from V and 2 from J; bases not matched to a gene: 9. This chain's CDR3 is CASTPWGGNTDTQYF. CDR3 coding DNA: TGTGCCAGCACCCCTTGGGGGGGGAACACAGATACGCAGTATTTT.

The rearrangement links TRBV7-2 to TRBJ2-2; no definite D call. V lost 3 bases, J lost 6 bases, and 5 bases lay in between. The germline CDR1 and CDR2 sequences are SGHTA and FQGNSA. The CDR3 totals 12 residues. CDR3 in DNA: TGTGCCAGCAGCTTCAGATCCGGGGAGCTGTTTTTT. This sequence encodes CASSFRSGELFF.

Concerning this clonotype itself: Lacking the conserved final phenylalanine or tryptophan, this CDR3 likely reflects a read error. This chain connects TRBV5-1 to TRBJ2-7; the D call may be TRBD1 or TRBD2 (5 bases each). The CDR3 covers 17 residues. CDR1 SGHRS and CDR2 YFSETQ come from the germline V gene. V shed 4 bases and J shed 0 bases, with 20 bases lying between them. This CDR3 is CASSTGRMGVDSYEQYY. The CDR3 nucleotides are TGCGCCAGCAGCACAGGTAGGATGGGGGTGGACTCCTACGAGCAGTACTAC.

This clonotype was recorded a few times. V and J are TRBV20-1 and TRBJ2-1; TRBD2 aligns across 13 bases. V was pared by 0 bases and J by 9 bases, with 5 bases of the junction left unmatched. CDR1 and CDR2 (germline): DFQATT, SNEGSKA (reference sequence). This CDR3 is built from 15 residues. The CDR3 nucleotides read TGCAGTGCTAGAGACCCGGGACTAGCGGGAAGTGAGCAGTTCTTC. Protein sequence: CSARDPGLAGSEQFF.

The chain is built from TRBV11-2 and TRBJ1-1, with D uncertain. The CDR3 is 12 amino acids. V was shortened by 2 bases and J by 8 bases, with 9 bases between the two germline ends. In germline, CDR1 is SGHAT, CDR2 FQNNGV. Written as DNA, the CDR3 is TGTGCCAGCAGCTTATTTCCGGGGGAAGCTTTCTTT. Its protein is CASSLFPGEAFF.

This clonotype has only one observation. A clone one base away is much larger, so this may be a read error. For the CDR3, the DNA is TGCAGCACCCGACAGGGACAAGAGACCCAGTTCTTC. As protein: CSTRQGQETQFF. V is TRBV29-1 and J is TRBJ2-5; 7 positions match TRBD1. Matching the DNA end better, TRBJ2-1 makes the J call doubtful. The V gene's germline CDR1 is SQVTM and CDR2 ANQGSEA. The length of the CDR3 is 12 residues.

V and J are TRBV11-1 and TRBJ2-7; 14 bases align to TRBD2. Germline V CDR1 and CDR2: SGHAT, FQDESV (reference sequence). V gave up 3 bases and J gave up 3 bases; unmatched junction bases: 13. There are 19 residues in the CDR3. For the CDR3, the DNA is TGTGCCAGCAGCTTCGGGACTAGCGGGAGAACCTACAAAAACTACGAGCAGTACTTC. Translated: CASSFGTSGRTYKNYEQYF. The full variable domain, its missing parts supplied by reference TRBV11-1 and TRBJ2-7, is EAEVAQSPRYKITEKSQAVAFWCDPISGHATLYWYRQILGQGPELLVQFQDESVVDDSQLPKDRFSAERLKGVDSTLKIQPAELGDSAMYLCASSFGTSGRTYKNYEQYFGPGTRLTVT.

V and J are TRBV29-1 and TRBJ2-5, with TRBD2 as a possible D gene (7 bases). The CDR3 is 14 residues long. V lost 6 bases and J 2 bases, leaving 16 bases between the germline ends. CDR1 is SQVTM and CDR2 is ANQGSEA in the germline V gene. The CDR3: CSVGVGGGQETQYF. In DNA form, the CDR3 reads TGCAGCGTGGGGGTGGGAGGGGGACAAGAGACCCAGTACTTC.

The CDR3 DNA follows: TGTGCCAGCAGCTTTGGAGGGAGGGTCGGTGAGCAGTTCTTC. Translation gives CASSFGGRVGEQFF. The V gene is TRBV11-3, the J gene TRBJ2-1; 7 bases align to TRBD2. Unmatched junction bases numbered 8, after V lost 3 bases and J lost 9 bases. The CDR3 length is 14 residues. Germline values: CDR1 SGHNT, CDR2 YENEEA.

This clonotype was seen more than once but under ten times. The rearrangement links TRBV24-1 to TRBJ2-1; D tentatively fits TRBD1 or TRBD2 (5 bases each). V was clipped by 7 bases and J by 2 bases, with 11 bases between them. There are 14 residues in the CDR3. Germline V lookup: CDR1 KGHDR, CDR2 SFDVKD. The CDR3 is CATSRDRTYNEQFF. The CDR3 DNA sequence: TGTGCCACCAGCCGGGACCGAACCTACAATGAGCAGTTCTTC.